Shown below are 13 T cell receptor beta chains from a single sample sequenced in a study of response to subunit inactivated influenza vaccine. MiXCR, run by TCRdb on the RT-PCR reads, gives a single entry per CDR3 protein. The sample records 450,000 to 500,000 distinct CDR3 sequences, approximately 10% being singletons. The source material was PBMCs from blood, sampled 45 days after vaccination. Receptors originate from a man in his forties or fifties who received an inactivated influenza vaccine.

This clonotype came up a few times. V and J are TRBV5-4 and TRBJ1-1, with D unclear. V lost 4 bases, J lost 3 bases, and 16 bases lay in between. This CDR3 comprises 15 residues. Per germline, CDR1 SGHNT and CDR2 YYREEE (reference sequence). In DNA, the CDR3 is TGTGCCAGCAGCCCGGACTCTAAACTGCACACTGAAGCTTTCTTT. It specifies CASSPDSKLHTEAFF.

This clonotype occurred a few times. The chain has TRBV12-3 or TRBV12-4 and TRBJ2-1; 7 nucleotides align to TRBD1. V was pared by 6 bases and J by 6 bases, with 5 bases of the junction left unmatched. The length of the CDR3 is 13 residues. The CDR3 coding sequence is TGTGCCAGCAGCCGAGGGACAGTCAATGAGCAGTTCTTC. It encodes CASSRGTVNEQFF.

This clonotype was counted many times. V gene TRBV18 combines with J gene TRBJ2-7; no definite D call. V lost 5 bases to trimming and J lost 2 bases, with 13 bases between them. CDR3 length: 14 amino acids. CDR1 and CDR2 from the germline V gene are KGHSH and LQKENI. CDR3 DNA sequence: TGTGCCAGCTCATCGGGCCTATACCCCTACGAGCAGTACTTC. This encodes CASSSGLYPYEQYF.

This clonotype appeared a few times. CDR3 sequence: CASSSRPIAGSTDTQYF. The CDR3 DNA sequence: TGCGCCAGCAGCTCAAGACCAATAGCGGGAAGCACAGATACGCAGTATTTT. J is TRBJ2-3 and V is TRBV5-1, with 8 bases lining up with TRBD2. J was trimmed by 0 bases and V by 3 bases; bases with no gene match: 9. The CDR3 has 17 residues. The V gene's germline CDR1 is SGHRS and CDR2 YFSETQ.

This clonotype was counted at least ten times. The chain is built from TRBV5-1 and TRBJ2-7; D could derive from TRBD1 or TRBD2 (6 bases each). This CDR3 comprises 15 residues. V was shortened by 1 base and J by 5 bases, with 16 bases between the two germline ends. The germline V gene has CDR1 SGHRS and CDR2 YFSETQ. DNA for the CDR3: TGCGCCAGCAGCTTGAGGGGGGACGGACTTCACGAGCAGTACTTC. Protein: CASSLRGDGLHEQYF.

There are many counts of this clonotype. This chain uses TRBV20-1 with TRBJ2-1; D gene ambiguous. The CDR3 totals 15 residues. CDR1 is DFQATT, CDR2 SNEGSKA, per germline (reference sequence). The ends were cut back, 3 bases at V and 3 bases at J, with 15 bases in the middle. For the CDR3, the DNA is TGCAGTGCTAGGGGAACGAGCGCCCACTACAATGAGCAGTTCTTC. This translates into CSARGTSAHYNEQFF.

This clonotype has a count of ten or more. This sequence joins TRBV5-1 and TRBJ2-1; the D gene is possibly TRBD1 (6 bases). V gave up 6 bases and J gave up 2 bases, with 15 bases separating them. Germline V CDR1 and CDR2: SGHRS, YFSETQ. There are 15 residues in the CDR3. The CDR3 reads CASNLNRVPYNEQFF. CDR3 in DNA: TGCGCCAGCAACTTAAACAGGGTACCCTACAATGAGCAGTTCTTC. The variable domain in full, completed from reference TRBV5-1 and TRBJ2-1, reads KAGVTQTPRYLIKTRGQQVTLSCSPISGHRSVSWYQQTPGQGLQFLFEYFSETQRNKGNFPGRFSGRQFSNSRSEMNVSTLELGDSALYLCASNLNRVPYNEQFFGPGTRLTVL.

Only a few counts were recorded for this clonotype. The DNA of the CDR3 is TGCAGTGCGAGTACCGGGACAACGACCATTGGCTACACCTTC. It encodes CSASTGTTTIGYTF. The chain carries TRBV20-1 and TRBJ1-2, with TRBD1 as a possible D gene (6 bases). Germline lookup yields CDR1 DFQATT and CDR2 SNEGSKA (reference sequence). V lost 6 bases, J lost 7 bases, and 21 bases lay in between. The CDR3 length is 14 residues.

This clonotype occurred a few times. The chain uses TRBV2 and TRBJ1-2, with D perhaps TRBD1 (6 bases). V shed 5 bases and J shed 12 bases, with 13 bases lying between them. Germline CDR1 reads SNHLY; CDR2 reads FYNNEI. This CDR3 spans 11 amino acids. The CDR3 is CASSLDSAHTF. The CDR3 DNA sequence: TGTGCCAGCAGTCTGGACAGCGCCCACACCTTC.

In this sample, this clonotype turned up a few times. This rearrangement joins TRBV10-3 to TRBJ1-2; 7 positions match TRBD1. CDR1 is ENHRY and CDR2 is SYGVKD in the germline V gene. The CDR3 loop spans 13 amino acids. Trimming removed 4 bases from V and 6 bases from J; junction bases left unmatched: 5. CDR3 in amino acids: CAISGGGGDGYTF. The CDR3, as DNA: TGTGCCATCAGTGGAGGGGGCGGAGATGGCTACACCTTC.

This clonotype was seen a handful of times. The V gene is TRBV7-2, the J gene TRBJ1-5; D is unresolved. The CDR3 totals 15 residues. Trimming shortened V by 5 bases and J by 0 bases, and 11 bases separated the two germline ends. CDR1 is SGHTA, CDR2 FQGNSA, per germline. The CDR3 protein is CASSPRSYSNQPQHF. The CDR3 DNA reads TGTGCCAGCAGCCCTCGGAGCTATAGCAATCAGCCCCAGCATTTT.

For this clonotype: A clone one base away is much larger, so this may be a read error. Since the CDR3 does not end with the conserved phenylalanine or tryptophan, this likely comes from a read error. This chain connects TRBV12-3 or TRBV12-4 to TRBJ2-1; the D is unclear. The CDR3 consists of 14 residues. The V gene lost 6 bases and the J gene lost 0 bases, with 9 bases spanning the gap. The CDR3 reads CASSLQSSYNEQFL. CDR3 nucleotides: TGTGCCAGCAGCCTACAGAGCTCCTACAATGAGCAGTTCCTC.

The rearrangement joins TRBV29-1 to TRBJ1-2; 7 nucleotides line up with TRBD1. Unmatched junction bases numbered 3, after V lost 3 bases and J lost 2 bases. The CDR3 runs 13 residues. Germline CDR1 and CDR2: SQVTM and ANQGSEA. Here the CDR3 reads CSVDGTENYGYTF. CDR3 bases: TGCAGCGTTGACGGGACAGAGAACTATGGCTACACCTTC.